The clone carrying this T cell receptor beta chain was seen ten or more times. Its antigen is as yet unknown. V dropped 6 bases and J dropped 2; count of bases not matched to a gene: 8. Germline V lookup: CDR1 SNHLY, CDR2 FYNNEI. This CDR3 is built from 16 residues. The data are from a study of CD8 T cells in ankylosing spondylitis. Regarding the study as a whole: Ankylosing spondylitis blood appeared to be characterized by a TCR beta motif of several highly homologous variants. Reactive arthritis synovial fluid and blood were previously reported to contain some motif variants.

TCRdb processed the 5' RACE reads anew with MiXCR; each CDR3 protein has one entry. Of around 230,000 distinct CDR3 sequences in the sample, roughly 8.2% were seen once. The chain has TRBV2 and TRBJ2-1; TRBD2 aligns across 9 bases. The sequence was obtained from a female donor with ankylosing spondylitis or in good health (not recorded which). The sample consisted of blood, either unsorted or a sorted T cell fraction (not recorded which). Here the CDR3 reads CASRGFLAGAYNEQFF. CDR3 nucleotides: TGTGCCAGCAGGGGTTTCTTAGCGGGAGCCTACAATGAGCAGTTCTTC.